Shown below are 3 T cell receptor beta chains from a single sample sequenced in a study of blood T cell repertoires in COVID-19. The table came from immunoSEQ multiplex PCR; TCRdb's copy has only in-frame clones and leaves some out. In the table there are about 99,000 clones, around 90% of which are singletons. Sequencing was performed on peripheral blood. All receptors derive from a human donor in a cohort sampled during active COVID-19.

This chain joins TRBV30 and TRBJ1-4; maybe TRBD1 (6 bases). CDR1 GTSNPN and CDR2 SVGIG come from the germline V gene (reference sequence). The CDR3 sequence is 13 residues long. Deletions cut 2 bases from V and 7 bases from J, with 11 bases between. The CDR3 reads CAWSQGPGEKLFF. The DNA of the CDR3 is TGTGCCTGGAGTCAGGGGCCGGGTGAAAAACTGTTTTTT.

The V call is TRBV18, the J call TRBJ2-3; 10 bases match TRBD1. The CDR3 covers 14 residues. Per the germline V gene, CDR1 is KGHSH and CDR2 is LQKENI. Losses at the gene ends were 5 bases for V and 5 bases for J; bases not matched to a gene: 4. This CDR3 is CASSKTGGEDTQYF. The CDR3 DNA follows: TGTGCCAGCTCAAAGACAGGGGGCGAAGATACGCAGTATTTT. The whole variable domain, remainder taken from reference TRBV18 and TRBJ2-3, is NAGVMQNPRHLVRRRGQEARLRCSPMKGHSHVYWYRQLPEEGLKFMVYLQKENIIDESGMPKERFSAEFPKEGPSILRIQQVVRGDSAAYFCASSKTGGEDTQYFGPGTRLTVL.

This chain joins TRBV3-1 (or the pseudogene TRBV3-2) and TRBJ2-1; 8 bases agree with TRBD2. CDR1 is LGHDT and CDR2 is YNNKEL in the germline V gene (reference sequence). The CDR3 is 15 amino acids. Trimming at V came to 1 base and at J to 9 bases, leaving 8 bases not matched to a gene. CDR3 residues: CASSQASGGFSEQFF. The CDR3 DNA reads TGTGCCAGCAGCCAAGCCTCGGGGGGGTTTAGTGAGCAGTTCTTC.